Listed here are 6 T cell receptor beta chains from one sample, sequenced in a study of blood T cell repertoires in COVID-19. The repertoire was sequenced with immunoSEQ multiplex PCR; TCRdb's copy has only in-frame clones and lacks some. The sample yields 55,000 to 65,000 clones, under 95% seen once. Sequenced material: peripheral blood. The receptors originated from a human donor in a cohort sampled during active COVID-19.

This sequence joins TRBV15 and TRBJ2-5; 9 nucleotides line up with TRBD2. J gave up 5 bases and V 1 base, and 8 bases lay outside the gene matches. Per the germline V gene, CDR1 is LNHNV and CDR2 is YYDKDF (reference sequence). The length of the CDR3 is 16 residues. CDR3 sequence: CATSRVGSGSVETQYF. The DNA for the CDR3 is TGTGCCACCAGCAGAGTGGGTAGCGGGAGCGTGGAGACCCAGTACTTC.

The chain uses TRBV27 and TRBJ1-1, with 9 bases lining up with TRBD1. J lost 1 base, V lost 6 bases, and 3 bases had no gene match. The CDR3 is made up of 14 amino acids. Germline-derived CDR1 and CDR2 are MNHEY and SMNVEV (reference sequence). The CDR3 spells CASSLQGANTEAFF. The CDR3 nucleotides are TGTGCCAGCAGCCTACAGGGGGCGAACACTGAAGCTTTCTTT.

This clone was counted once. The chain employs TRBV9 and TRBJ2-2; TRBD1 matches at 10 bases. The V and J ends lost 3 bases and 4 bases, in that order; junction bases with no gene match: 3. The CDR3 contains 15 residues. Germline CDR1 SGDLS, CDR2 YYNGEE. CDR3: CASSEGTGATGELFF. The CDR3 DNA follows: TGTGCCAGCAGCGAAGGGACAGGGGCCACCGGGGAGCTGTTTTTT.

This clone was seen many times. CDR3 protein: CASSQGDRVGEQYF. In DNA, the CDR3 is TGCGCCAGCAGCCAAGGTGACAGGGTAGGTGAGCAGTACTTC. V is TRBV4-3 and J is TRBJ2-7; 7 bases align to TRBD1. With V trimmed by 1 base and J by 7 bases, 7 bases remained unmatched. There are 14 residues in the CDR3. Germline CDR1 LGHNA, CDR2 YSLEER.

The genes are TRBV6-1 and TRBJ2-2, with D perhaps matching TRBD2 (5 bases). CDR3 size: 15 residues. V was trimmed by 2 bases and J by 4 bases, leaving 11 bases between them. Germline V gene lookup returns CDR1 MNHNS and CDR2 SASEGT. The CDR3 spells CASSELGVVTGELFF. The CDR3 bases are TGTGCCAGCAGTGAATTGGGAGTCGTCACCGGGGAGCTGTTTTTT.

The V gene is TRBV15, the J gene TRBJ1-6, with D hard to call. V was clipped by 0 bases and J by 10 bases, with 13 bases between them. CDR1 and CDR2 from the germline V gene are LNHNV and YYDKDF (reference sequence). This CDR3 has 15 residues. CDR3 sequence (DNA): TGTGCCACCAGCAGAGACCGAGTCGTGAGCTCACCCCTCCACTTT. It yields the protein CATSRDRVVSSPLHF. Full variable domain (remainder filled in from reference TRBV15 and TRBJ1-6): DAMVIQNPRYQVTQFGKPVTLSCSQTLNHNVMYWYQQKSSQAPKLLFHYYDKDFNNEADTPDNFQSRRPNTSFCFLDIRSPGLGDTAMYLCATSRDRVVSSPLHFGNGTRLTVT.